Following are 23 T cell receptor beta chains from one sample sequenced in a study of blood T cell repertoires in COVID-19. The protocol was immunoSEQ multiplex PCR, while the TCRdb copy is restricted to in-frame clones and leaves out a portion. Here the sample spans some 190,000 clones, roughly 84% being singletons. The sample taken for sequencing was PBMCs or T cells enriched from blood (not recorded which). The receptors shown here come from a woman in her 30s who had been exposed to COVID-19.

This sequence joins TRBV10-2 and TRBJ1-6; 9 positions match TRBD1. Germline assignment: CDR1 WSHSY and CDR2 SAAADI. V lost 6 bases and J lost 8; bases outside the gene matches: 11. The CDR3 extends over 16 amino acids. The DNA of the CDR3 is TGCGCCAGCAGATTCGGGACAGGGCTTTCTGATTCACCCCTCCACTTT. Protein sequence: CASRFGTGLSDSPLHF.

The rearrangement uses TRBV3-1 (or the pseudogene TRBV3-2) and TRBJ1-5; D not resolved. V shed 4 bases and J shed 0 bases, with 10 bases lying between them. The CDR3 is 15 amino acids. The V gene's germline CDR1 is LGHDT and CDR2 YNNKEL (reference sequence). The CDR3 DNA reads TGTGCCAGCAGCCTCAGAGGAGGTAGCAATCAGCCCCAGCATTTT. This codes for CASSLRGGSNQPQHF.

This clone was detected only once. The chain joins TRBV7-9 to TRBJ2-4; TRBD1 matches 8 bases. The J segment lost 12 bases and the V segment lost 5 bases, leaving 9 bases of the junction unmatched. CDR1 is SEHNR, CDR2 FQNEAQ, per germline (reference sequence). This CDR3 is 13 amino acids long. Written as DNA, the CDR3 is TGTGCCAGCAGCGTGGACAGGGAAAGTACTCAGTACTTC. Translation gives CASSVDRESTQYF.

The chain couples TRBV29-1 to TRBJ1-2; D gene ambiguous. Germline V gives CDR1 SQVTM, CDR2 ANQGSEA. This CDR3 spans 12 amino acids. V lost 8 bases, J lost 0 bases, and 10 bases lay in between. CDR3 sequence reads: CSTRLANYGYTF. Here the CDR3 DNA reads TGCAGCACTCGGTTAGCTAACTATGGCTACACCTTC.

This rearrangement joins TRBV24-1 to TRBJ1-2; D ambiguous. The CDR3 loop spans 12 amino acids. Germline V gene data show CDR1 as KGHDR and CDR2 as SFDVKD. The V and J ends lost 2 bases and 2 bases respectively, with 2 bases between them. The CDR3, as DNA: TGTGCCACCAGTGATTCAAACTATGGCTACACCTTC. Translated: CATSDSNYGYTF.

This clone was counted only a few times. The chain recombines TRBV7-2 with TRBJ1-2; D is uncertain. V was trimmed by 1 base and J by 6 bases, leaving 9 bases between them. The germline V gene encodes CDR1 SGHTA and CDR2 FQGNSA. The CDR3 extends over 13 amino acids. For the CDR3, the DNA is TGTGCCAGCAGCTTAGTAAACGGTGATGGCTACACCTTC. Its translation: CASSLVNGDGYTF.

This clone was observed a few times. The V and J genes are TRBV14 and TRBJ2-1, with 12 bases matching TRBD2. The CDR3 is made up of 16 amino acids. The germline gives CDR1 SGHDN, CDR2 FVKESK. V was clipped by 4 bases and J by 7 bases; unmatched bases: 8. The CDR3 sequence: CASSPLGLAGKNEQFF. The CDR3 DNA follows: TGTGCCAGCAGCCCCCTAGGACTAGCGGGGAAAAATGAGCAGTTCTTC.

The chain links TRBV9 to TRBJ2-2, with D unresolved. The germline V gene encodes CDR1 SGDLS and CDR2 YYNGEE. The V and J ends lost 2 bases and 0 bases respectively, with 5 bases between them. The CDR3 contains 14 residues. The CDR3 reads CASSVRTNTGELFF. DNA for the CDR3: TGTGCCAGCAGCGTCAGGACGAACACCGGGGAGCTGTTTTTT. The full variable domain, completed using reference TRBV9 and TRBJ2-2, is DSGVTQTPKHLITATGQRVTLRCSPRSGDLSVYWYQQSLDQGLQFLIQYYNGEERAKGNILERFSAQQFPDLHSELNLSSLELGDSALYFCASSVRTNTGELFFGEGSRLTVL.

This sequence joins TRBV7-9 and TRBJ1-1; the D gene is possibly TRBD1 (5 bases). Per the germline V gene, CDR1 is SEHNR and CDR2 is FQNEAQ (reference sequence). This CDR3 has 15 amino acids. The V and J ends lost 1 base and 2 bases respectively, with 11 bases between them. CDR3 sequence reads: CASSLGQIPNTEAFF. In nucleotides, the CDR3 is TGTGCCAGCAGCTTAGGACAGATCCCAAACACTGAAGCTTTCTTT.

In its sample, this clone was seen a few times. CDR3: CASSFTGGHTEAFF. The CDR3 region has the DNA TGTGCCAGCAGCTTTACAGGGGGCCACACTGAAGCTTTCTTT. The V and J genes are TRBV6-5 and TRBJ1-1; 9 bases match TRBD1. The CDR3 covers 14 residues. Germline V CDR1 and CDR2: MNHEY, SVGAGI. V dropped 6 bases and J dropped 3; count of bases not matched to a gene: 5.

This clone has just a few counts. The V call is TRBV18, the J call TRBJ2-7; 7 nucleotides agree with TRBD1. The CDR3 has 15 residues. Germline values: CDR1 KGHSH, CDR2 LQKENI. With 2 bases clipped from V and 2 bases from J, the junction kept 6 bases outside the gene matches. The CDR3 sequence: CASSPKQGTPYEQYF. The CDR3 DNA reads as TGTGCCAGCTCACCAAAACAGGGGACCCCCTACGAGCAGTACTTC.

This clone came up a few times. The chain links TRBV11-1 to TRBJ2-1; D perhaps matches TRBD2 (7 bases). There are 12 residues in the CDR3. Germline CDR1 and CDR2: SGHAT and FQDESV (reference sequence). V was shortened by 7 bases and J by 15 bases, with 19 bases between the two germline ends. DNA of the CDR3: TGTGCCAGCAACCTTTGGGGGGGCGAACGGTTCTTC. Encoded protein: CASNLWGGERFF.

In its sample, this clone was seen a few times. This chain connects TRBV2 to TRBJ2-2; TRBD2 aligns across 7 bases. This CDR3 has 11 residues. V lost 7 bases to trimming and J lost 7 bases; unmatched junction nucleotides: 0. Germline CDR1 and CDR2: SNHLY and FYNNEI. The CDR3 coding sequence is TGTGCCAGCAAGCGGGGCGGGGAGCTGTTTTTT. As protein: CASKRGGELFF.

The chain employs TRBV18 and TRBJ2-3; the D gene is possibly TRBD2 (5 bases). With 3 bases removed from V and 2 bases from J, the gap between germline ends came to 12 bases. CDR1 is KGHSH and CDR2 is LQKENI in the germline V gene. The CDR3 spans 15 residues. CDR3 sequence reads: CASSPLSGSTDTQYF. The DNA for the CDR3 is TGTGCCAGCTCACCCCTGAGCGGATCCACAGATACGCAGTATTTT.

The chain carries TRBV5-4 and TRBJ2-1; 10 bases are a match to TRBD2. Germline V gene sequence: CDR1 SGHNT, CDR2 YYREEE (reference sequence). J gave up 5 bases and V 2 bases, and 7 bases lay outside the gene matches. The CDR3 has 16 amino acids. CDR3 region: CASSFQGSGGNNEQFF. CDR3 coding DNA: TGTGCCAGCAGCTTCCAGGGTAGCGGGGGGAACAATGAGCAGTTCTTC.

This clone was detected many times. This same CDR3 is encoded by further DNA sequences in the sample. This sequence joins TRBV6-5 and TRBJ1-2; 7 nucleotides match TRBD1. The J segment lost 4 bases and the V segment lost 2 bases, leaving 4 bases of the junction unmatched. The CDR3 is made up of 14 amino acids. CDR1 and CDR2 from the germline V gene are MNHEY and SVGAGI. The CDR3 here is CASSYGQGGYGYTF. The CDR3 coding sequence is TGTGCCAGCAGTTACGGGCAGGGGGGCTATGGCTACACCTTC.

The rearrangement uses TRBV5-8 and TRBJ1-2; maybe TRBD1 (5 bases). Trimming pared 4 bases from V and 8 bases from J, leaving 18 bases between. The CDR3 is 14 amino acids. Germline V lookup: CDR1 SGHTS, CDR2 YDEGEE. CDR3 sequence (DNA): TGTGCCAGCAGCCGTTTTGTAGGGACTGAAGGCTACACCTTC. Protein sequence: CASSRFVGTEGYTF. Variable domain in full (rest from reference TRBV5-8 and TRBJ1-2): EAGVTQSPTHLIKTRGQQATLRCSPISGHTSVYWYQQALGLGLQFLLWYDEGEERNRGNFPPRFSGRQFPNYSSELNVNALELEDSALYLCASSRFVGTEGYTFGSGTRLTVV.

Note on this clone: The same CDR3 can be traced to other DNA sequences in this sample. This chain uses TRBV7-8 with TRBJ1-1; D is unresolved. Trimming took 1 base from V and 1 from J, leaving 4 bases between them. This CDR3 has 13 residues. Germline V CDR1 and CDR2: SGHVS, FQNEAQ. DNA for the CDR3: TGTGCCAGCAGCTTAGACAGGAACACTGAAGCTTTCTTT. As protein: CASSLDRNTEAFF.

Only a few counts were recorded for this clone. The chain has TRBV7-9 and TRBJ1-5, with D perhaps matching TRBD1 (5 bases). Germline CDR1 is SEHNR and CDR2 is FQNEAQ (reference sequence). The CDR3 is made up of 17 amino acids. Deletions cut 0 bases from V and 6 bases from J, with 18 bases between. The CDR3 sequence: CASSLAGRARPFQPQHF. In DNA, the CDR3 is TGTGCCAGCAGCTTAGCGGGCAGGGCAAGGCCTTTTCAGCCCCAGCATTTT. The complete variable domain, with remaining parts taken from reference TRBV7-9 and TRBJ1-5, reads DTGVSQNPRHKITKRGQNVTFRCDPISEHNRLYWYRQTLGQGPEFLTYFQNEAQLEKSRLLSDRFSAERPKGSFSTLEIQRTEQGDSAMYLCASSLAGRARPFQPQHFGDGTRLSIL.

The CDR3, as DNA: TGTGCCAGTAGGACAGTTGGCACAGATACGCAGTATTTT. Its translation is CASRTVGTDTQYF. This chain links TRBV19 with TRBJ2-3, with D perhaps TRBD1 (5 bases). CDR3 length: 13 amino acids. V was pared by 6 bases and J by 1 base, with 8 bases between. Germline V CDR1 and CDR2: LNHDA, SQIVND (reference sequence).

The chain combines TRBV30 with TRBJ1-5, with 9 bases that match TRBD1. The ends lost 2 bases at V and 7 bases at J; junction bases unmatched: 6. The length of the CDR3 is 14 residues. The germline V gene has CDR1 GTSNPN and CDR2 SVGIG (reference sequence). The CDR3 DNA follows: TGTGCCTGGAGTCTCCGGGACAGGGACCAGCCCCAGCATTTT. Residues: CAWSLRDRDQPQHF.

A single count supports this clone. The sample holds other DNA sequences that translate to the same CDR3. The chain is built from TRBV11-2 and TRBJ2-1; D possibly corresponds to TRBD2 (5 bases). V was trimmed by 3 bases and J by 7 bases, leaving 7 bases between them. This CDR3 region has 12 residues. In germline, CDR1 is SGHAT, CDR2 FQNNGV. In nucleotides, the CDR3 is TGTGCCAGCAGCTTTTCGGGGAATGAGCAGTTCTTC. Encoded protein: CASSFSGNEQFF.

The V gene is TRBV3-1 (or the pseudogene TRBV3-2), the J gene TRBJ1-5; D is uncertain. This CDR3 spans 16 amino acids. CDR1 is LGHDT and CDR2 is YNNKEL in the germline V gene (reference sequence). The ends were cut back, 0 bases at V and 9 bases at J, with 18 bases in the middle. The CDR3 is CASSQDPGLPIAPQHF. Written as DNA, the CDR3 is TGTGCCAGCAGCCAAGATCCAGGTCTACCTATCGCGCCCCAGCATTTT.